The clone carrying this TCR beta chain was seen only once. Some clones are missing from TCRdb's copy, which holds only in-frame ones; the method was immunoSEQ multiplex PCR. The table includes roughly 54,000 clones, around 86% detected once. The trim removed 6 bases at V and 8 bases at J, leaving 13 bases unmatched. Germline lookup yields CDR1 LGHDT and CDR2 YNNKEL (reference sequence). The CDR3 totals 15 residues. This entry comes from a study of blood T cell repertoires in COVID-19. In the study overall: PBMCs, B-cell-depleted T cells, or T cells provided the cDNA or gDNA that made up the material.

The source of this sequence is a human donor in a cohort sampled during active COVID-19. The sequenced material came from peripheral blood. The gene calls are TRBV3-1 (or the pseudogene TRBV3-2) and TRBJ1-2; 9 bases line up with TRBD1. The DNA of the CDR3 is TGTGCCAGCAGTCCTGACGGGACAGGGCGTTTAGGCTACACCTTC. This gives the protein CASSPDGTGRLGYTF.